The 6 T cell receptor beta chains given below trace back to one sample, sequenced in a study of T-cell reconstitution after alpha-beta-depleted transplantation in children. This sample's TCRbeta library carried unique molecular identifier barcodes. Via MiXCR, TCRdb re-called the PCR reads, giving one row per CDR3 protein. The sample holds 600,000 to 700,000 distinct CDR3 sequences, about 15% seen once. The sample in question was PBMCs from the stem cell graft donor, obtained from the stem cell graft. Receptors originate from a human donor who donated a stem cell graft to a child with acute myeloid leukemia.

The chain links TRBV5-1 to TRBJ2-2; weak D call: TRBD2 (6 bases). Deletions cut 4 bases from V and 5 bases from J, with 12 bases between. The CDR3 totals 14 residues. Germline V lookup: CDR1 SGHRS, CDR2 YFSETQ. The chain's CDR3 is CASSERTTTGELFF. In DNA, the CDR3 is TGCGCCAGCAGCGAAAGGACTACTACCGGGGAGCTGTTTTTT.

This clonotype was counted ten times or more. The V call is TRBV6-5, the J call TRBJ2-7; D possibly corresponds to TRBD1 (6 bases). Trimming took off 0 bases at V and 3 bases at J, with 15 bases between the two ends. The CDR3 has 16 amino acids. Germline V lookup: CDR1 MNHEY, CDR2 SVGAGI. CDR3 bases: TGTGCCAGCAGTTACTCGAAAGCCAGGGGAAGCTACGAGCAGTACTTC. Translating gives CASSYSKARGSYEQYF.

J is TRBJ2-3 and V is TRBV5-1; TRBD2 matches 8 bases. The CDR3 is made up of 17 amino acids. Germline V gene sequence: CDR1 SGHRS, CDR2 YFSETQ. With 3 bases clipped from V and 2 bases from J, the junction kept 11 bases outside the gene matches. The chain's CDR3 is CASSSALIAGPTDTQYF. CDR3 DNA: TGCGCCAGCAGCTCCGCCCTGATAGCGGGGCCCACAGATACGCAGTATTTT. The whole variable domain, filled in from reference TRBV5-1 and TRBJ2-3, reads KAGVTQTPRYLIKTRGQQVTLSCSPISGHRSVSWYQQTPGQGLQFLFEYFSETQRNKGNFPGRFSGRQFSNSRSEMNVSTLELGDSALYLCASSSALIAGPTDTQYFGPGTRLTVL.

This chain uses TRBV10-2 with TRBJ2-5; D gene ambiguous. Trimming took off 7 bases at V and 4 bases at J, with 16 bases between the two ends. The CDR3 runs 14 residues. Germline V gene data show CDR1 as WSHSY and CDR2 as SAAADI. This CDR3 reads CASTHPGYRETQYF. CDR3 in DNA: TGCGCCAGCACCCACCCGGGCTATCGAGAGACCCAGTACTTC.

The chain joins TRBV3-1 to TRBJ1-1, with 8 bases matching TRBD1. Germline CDR1 reads LGHDT; CDR2 reads YNNKEL (reference sequence). V trimming: 0 bases; J trimming: 4 bases; junction bases outside the gene matches: 4. CDR3 length: 15 amino acids. The CDR3 DNA reads TGTGCCAGCAGCCAAGACTTCACAGGGGGCACTGAAGCTTTCTTT. Encoded protein: CASSQDFTGGTEAFF. Full variable domain (rest looked up from reference TRBV3-1 and TRBJ1-1): DTAVSQTPKYLVTQMGNDKSIKCEQNLGHDTMYWYKQDSKKFLKIMFSYNNKELIINETVPNRFSPKSPDKAHLNLHINSLELGDSAVYFCASSQDFTGGTEAFFGQGTRLTVV.

There are a few counts of this clonotype. The CDR3 protein is CSARGDPPRGNEQFF. The CDR3 DNA reads TGCAGTGCTAGAGGAGACCCCCCACGGGGAAATGAGCAGTTCTTC. V usage is TRBV20-1 and J usage is TRBJ2-1, with D possibly TRBD2 on 5 matching bases. Looked up from germline, CDR1 is DFQATT and CDR2 is SNEGSKA (reference sequence). The CDR3 is made up of 15 amino acids. The V end lost 1 base, the J end lost 7 bases, and 17 bases lay between the germline ends.